This record covers a single T cell receptor beta chain. This sample was taken from a study of blood T cell repertoires in COVID-19. Study as a whole: COVID-19 samples, acute and convalescent, were from the United States, Italy and Spain.

Measured with immunoSEQ multiplex PCR; TCRdb has only the in-frame clones, and not every one. The table records roughly 250,000 clones, roughly 84% of them present only once. The CDR3 consists of 14 residues. Looked up from germline, CDR1 is SNHLY and CDR2 is FYNNEI. Trimming removed 2 bases at V and 4 bases at J, with 11 bases between. The sequence was collected from a middle-aged woman with active or convalescent COVID-19. The rearrangement links TRBV2 to TRBJ1-2; TRBD1 might be the D (6 bases). Sequencing input: peripheral blood. DNA of the CDR3: TGTGCCAGCAGTGAACGTCGGACAGCCTATGGCTACACCTTC. Residues: CASSERRTAYGYTF.